The text below deals with one TCR beta chain. Its target is not known. Germline V gene lookup returns CDR1 SGHTA and CDR2 FQGNSA. The CDR3 runs 15 residues. V shed 2 bases and J shed 0 bases, with 8 bases lying between them. These data come from a study of siplizumab effects on memory and regulatory T cells. Assay used: immunoSEQ multiplex PCR; TCRdb lists only in-frame clones, some missing. The repertoire includes tens of thousands of clones, 93% of them detected once, and 5% to 7% sits in the top ten. Broader study findings: It was never confirmed that proliferating Tregs from siplizumab cultures were suppressive. Under siplizumab, an average approximately 71% of mappable alloreactive CD4+ clones were Treg-derived, compared with 26.9% in controls. Memory cells seemed less diverse than naive T cells, which seemed major alloresponse contributors. Roughly 80-96% of proliferating CD4+ or CD8+ clones lacked a naive or memory phenotype that could be assigned.

The chain combines TRBV7-2 with TRBJ1-3; D is unclear. The source material was CD8+ T cells sorted from blood. The sequence was collected from a human donor in good health. In DNA, the CDR3 is TGTGCCAGCAGCTTACACCCGACCTCTGGAAACACCATATATTTT. It is translated as CASSLHPTSGNTIYF.